This TCR beta chain was recovered during a study of T cells in Graves' hyperthyroidism and ophthalmopathy. General study points: Stable hyperthyroidism and ophthalmopathy were separated using 13 V-J signatures.

CDR1 LNHDA and CDR2 SQIVND come from the germline V gene (reference sequence). This CDR3 has 15 residues. The junction had 14 bases not matched to a gene; V was cut back by 6 bases and J by 6 bases. Researchers took RNA transcripts and amplified the TCR beta CDR3 regions from them. First-round RT-PCR targeting the TCR CDR3 was performed with the HTBI primer set. TCRdb re-called the multiplex PCR reads with MiXCR, one entry per CDR3 protein. The table includes about 360,000 distinct CDR3 sequences, about 12% detected once. Concerning this clonotype: Its specificity is not known.

This clonotype originated in a woman aged 18-30 years with Graves' hyperthyroidism. Sequenced sample: blood. The V and J genes are TRBV19 and TRBJ2-7, with 7 bases lining up with TRBD1. CDR3 protein: CASSRSGTDRREQYF. DNA of the CDR3: TGTGCCAGTAGCAGATCCGGGACAGATCGGCGCGAGCAGTACTTC.